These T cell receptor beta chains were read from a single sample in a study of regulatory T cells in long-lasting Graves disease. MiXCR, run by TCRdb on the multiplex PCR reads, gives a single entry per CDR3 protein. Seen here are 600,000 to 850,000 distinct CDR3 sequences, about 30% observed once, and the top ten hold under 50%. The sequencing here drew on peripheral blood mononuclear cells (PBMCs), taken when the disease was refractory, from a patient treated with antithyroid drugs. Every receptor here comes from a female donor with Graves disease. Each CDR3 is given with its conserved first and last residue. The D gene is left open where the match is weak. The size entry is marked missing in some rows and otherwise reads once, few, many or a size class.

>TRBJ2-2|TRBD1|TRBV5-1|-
TGCGCCAGCAGCCTTCTCCGAGGACAGGGGGCGTTTGGGGAGCTGTTTTTT
CASSLLRGQGAFGELFF
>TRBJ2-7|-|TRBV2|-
TGTGCCAGCAGTCTTGCCCAACGGGACGAGCAGTACTTC
CASSLAQRDEQYF
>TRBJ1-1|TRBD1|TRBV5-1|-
TGCGCCAGCACCTCGCGAGGCGGGACAGGGAACCCGAACACTGAAGCTTTCTTT
CASTSRGGTGNPNTEAFF
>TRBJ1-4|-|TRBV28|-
TGTGCCAGCACTGGGGGGCCAGGACGGGAAAAACTGTTTTTT
CASTGGPGREKLFF
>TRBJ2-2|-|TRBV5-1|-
TGCGCCAGCCGGACTCTAGACACCGGGGAGCTGTTTTTT
CASRTLDTGELFF
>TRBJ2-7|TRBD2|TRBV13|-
TGTGCCAGCTCGGGACTAGCGGGAGACAGGGTCGAGCAGTACTTC
CASSGLAGDRVEQYF
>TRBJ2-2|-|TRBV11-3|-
TGTGCCAGCAGCCCGAGGATAGGGCCCGGCGGGGAGCTGTTTTTT
CASSPRIGPGGELFF
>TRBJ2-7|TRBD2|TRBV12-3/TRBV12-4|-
TGTGCCAGCAGTTTAGCCGTGGGACTAGCGGGAGCAAGGTACGAGCAGTACTTC
CASSLAVGLAGARYEQYF
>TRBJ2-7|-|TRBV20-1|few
TGCAGTGCTCCAAGGAGCTCCTACGAGCAGTACTTC
CSAPRSSYEQYF
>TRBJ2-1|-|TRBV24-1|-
TGTGCCACCAGTGCGGCGGGATACAATGAGCAGTTCTTC
CATSAAGYNEQFF
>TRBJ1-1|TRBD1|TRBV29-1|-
TGCAGCGTTGGGACAGGGGGTCGTGGGACTGAAGCTTTCTTT
CSVGTGGRGTEAFF
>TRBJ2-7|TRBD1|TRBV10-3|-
TGTGCCATCAGTGAGTTAGGGGGACAGTACGAGCAGTACTTC
CAISELGGQYEQYF
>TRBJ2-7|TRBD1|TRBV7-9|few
TGTGCCAGCAGTCATAGAGGCGGGACCGCCTCAACAGGGGGACTCGAGCAGTACTTC
CASSHRGGTASTGGLEQYF
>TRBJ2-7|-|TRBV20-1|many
TGCAGTGCTCGGGACAATTCCTACGAGCAGTACTTC
CSARDNSYEQYF
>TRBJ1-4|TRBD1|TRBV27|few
TGTGCCAGCAGTTTGGGCTACCCAGGGGGCCTAAATGAAAAACTGTTTTTT
CASSLGYPGGLNEKLFF
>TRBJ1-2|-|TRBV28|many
TGTGCCAGCAGTTATTCGACAGGAGTCTATGGCTACACCTTC
CASSYSTGVYGYTF
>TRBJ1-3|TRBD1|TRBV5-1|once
TGCGCCAGCAGCCACTCGGACAGGCTCTCTGGAAACACCATATATTTT
CASSHSDRLSGNTIYF
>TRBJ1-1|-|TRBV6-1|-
TGTGCCAGCAACCGCCGGACGGGGAACACTGAAGCTTTCTTT
CASNRRTGNTEAFF
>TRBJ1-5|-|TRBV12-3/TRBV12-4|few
TGTGCCAGCAGGGACCGACAGAGCAATCAGCCCCAGCATTTT
CASRDRQSNQPQHF
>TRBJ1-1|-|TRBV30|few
TGTGCCTGGAGGGCAGCCCCCACTGAAGCTTTCTTT
CAWRAAPTEAFF
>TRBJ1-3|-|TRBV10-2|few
TGCGCCAGCAGTGAGGGGGACGGCGGCTCTGGAAACACCATATATTTT
CASSEGDGGSGNTIYF
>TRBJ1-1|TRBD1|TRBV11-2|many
TGTGCCAGCAGCCCGGGACAGGCGAACACTGAAGCTTTCTTT
CASSPGQANTEAFF
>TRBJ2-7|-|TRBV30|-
TGTGCCTGGAGCAGGGGAAGCTCTTACGAGCAGTACTTC
CAWSRGSSYEQYF
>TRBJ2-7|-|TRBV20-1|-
TGCAGTGCTAGTTCACGCTTAGGGAGCTCCTACGAGCAGTACTTC
CSASSRLGSSYEQYF
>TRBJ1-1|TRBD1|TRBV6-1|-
TGTGCCAGCAGAAGAAAGGGGGCCGCTTCTAACACTGAAGCTTTCTTT
CASRRKGAASNTEAFF
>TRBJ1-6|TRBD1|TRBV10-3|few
TGTGCCATCAGTACGACAGGGGGCAATTCACCCCTCCACTTT
CAISTTGGNSPLHF
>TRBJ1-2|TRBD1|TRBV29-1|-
TGCAGCGCTGCTGCCGGGACAGGGAGTGGCTACACCTTC
CSAAAGTGSGYTF
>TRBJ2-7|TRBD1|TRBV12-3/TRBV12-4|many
TGTGCCAGCAGTTTATGGGACAGGGGATACGAGCAGTACTTC
CASSLWDRGYEQYF
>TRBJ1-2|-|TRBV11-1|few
TGTGCCAGCAGCTTAGTTTCGGGAACTACGGCCTATGGCTACACCTTC
CASSLVSGTTAYGYTF
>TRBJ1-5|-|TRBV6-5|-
TGTGCCAGCAGTTACTCTAGGTATAGCAATCAGCCCCAGCATTTT
CASSYSRYSNQPQHF
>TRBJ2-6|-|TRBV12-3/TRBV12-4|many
TGTGCCAGCAGCCACCCCCGGAGGGGGCTGCCCCCTGGGGCCAACGTCCTGACTTTC
CASSHPRRGLPPGANVLTF
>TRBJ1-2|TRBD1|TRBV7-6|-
TGTGCCAGCAGCTTAGCGGAGGGGGCCTATGGCTACACCTTC
CASSLAEGAYGYTF
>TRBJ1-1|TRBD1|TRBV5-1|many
TGTGCCAGCAGTTTGGAGGGGGCGAACACTGAAGCTTTCTTT
CASSLEGANTEAFF
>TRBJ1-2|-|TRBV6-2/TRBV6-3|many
TGTGCCAGCGTCCTCGGGTATGGCTACACCTTC
CASVLGYGYTF
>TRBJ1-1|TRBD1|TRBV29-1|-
TGCAGCGCTGCCACGGGACAGCAGAACACTGAAGCTTTCTTT
CSAATGQQNTEAFF
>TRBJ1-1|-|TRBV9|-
TGTGCCAGCAGGGGGGTAGTCGGTGAAGCTTTCTTT
CASRGVVGEAFF
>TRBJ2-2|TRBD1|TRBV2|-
TGTGCCAGCAGTTCCCGCGCCCGGACAGGGACCGGGGAGCTGTTTTTT
CASSSRARTGTGELFF
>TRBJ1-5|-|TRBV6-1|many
TGTGCCAGCAGTGAAGCGCTTTTTTCGGTCAGGAATCAGCCCCAGCATTTT
CASSEALFSVRNQPQHF
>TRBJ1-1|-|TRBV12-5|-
TGTGCTAGTGGCCAATCCGGGGGGGGTGACACTGAAGCTTTCTTT
CASGQSGGGDTEAFF
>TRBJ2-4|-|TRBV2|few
TGTGCCAGCAGTTCCACAGGACCCAAAAACATTCAGTACTTC
CASSSTGPKNIQYF
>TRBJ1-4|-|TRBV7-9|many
TGTGCCAGCACCTCGACAGAATCTGGTGAAAAACTGTTTTTT
CASTSTESGEKLFF
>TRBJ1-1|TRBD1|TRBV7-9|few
TGTGCCAGCAGCAGGACAGGAGAGGCAGCTTTCTTT
CASSRTGEAAFF
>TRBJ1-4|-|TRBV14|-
TGTGCCAGCAGCCAAGAAAGACAAGTTAATGAAAAACTGTTTTTT
CASSQERQVNEKLFF
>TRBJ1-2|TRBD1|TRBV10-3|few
TGTGCCATCAGTGAGCTCCAAACAGGGGAATCTGGCTACACCTTC
CAISELQTGESGYTF
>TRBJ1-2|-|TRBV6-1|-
TGTGCCAGCAGTGAACATTCTGGGGCCGCCGGCTATGGCTACACCTTC
CASSEHSGAAGYGYTF